The T cell receptor beta chain described here comes from a study of neurological immune-mediated disorders (dated by TCRdb to between 2018 and 2021). In terms of the full investigation: Using UMI-based sequencing, the study compared peripheral blood TCR-beta repertoires from patients with HTLV-I-associated myelopathy (HAM/TSP), patients with multiple sclerosis, and healthy controls. Alongside PBMC samples, the set of some 98 TCR-beta libraries contained longitudinal samples, technical triplicates, and paired CD4+ and CD8+ T-cell subsets that had been sorted. Technical triplicate libraries were sequenced so that the variability in frequency of each individual clone could be precisely calculated. The cohort comprised 68 subjects: roughly 15 HAM/TSP patients, some 34 multiple sclerosis patients and 20 healthy controls.

cDNA was synthesized by template-switch 5'RACE using a primer carrying a 10-nucleotide random unique molecular identifier by which each TCR transcript was tagged. Over 180 million TCR-beta sequences, covering 15-18 subjects, were produced in each sequencing run. The RNeasy kit was used for extraction of total RNA. The KAPA Real-time Library Amplification kit was used to amplify TCR-beta VDJ regions with primers for the TCR constant region and the 5'RACE anchor. Sample indexes and Illumina adaptors were added in a first PCR, and a second PCR then increased library yield. After purification with Ampure beads, the TCR product of roughly 650 bp was size-selected on a 2% E-gel SizeSelection system. Before pooling, library quality was assessed on a Bioanalyzer, concentration was determined with Qubit, and library quantification was performed with the Kapa Library Quantification kit. Libraries were sequenced paired-end 2 x 150 bp on an Illumina HiSeq 2500. To increase sequence diversity, roughly 24-31% phiX was spiked into each library pool. Concerning the study's data processing: Quality-filtered reads were processed with the UMI-based MiGEC pipeline, which removed over 75% of raw TCR sequences during error correction. VDJ genes were aligned to IMGT germline references, and each clonotype was defined by a unique CDR3 amino acid sequence together with V-J genes. Clonal expansion, Shannon diversity and CDR3 relatedness (CalcPairwiseDistances, ClusterSamples) were evaluated with VDJtools, and phylogenetic trees were built with CLCbio workbench. A clone was classed as expanded if it had 8 or more unique UMIs, a cutoff based on coefficient-of-variation modelling across technical triplicates. TCRdb cleaned the public reads at Q25 with fastp, built clones with MiXCR and kept in-frame beta chains. Merged by CDR3 protein, the rows form single entries marked with the most common genes and DNA. In this record, the V and J calls reflect TCRdb's handling and not the investigators' own analysis. Present in this sample are fewer than 25,000 distinct CDR3 sequences, around 13% of which were seen just once. The top ten hold roughly 5% of the sample.

On the study overall, not on this receptor specifically: TCR clonal expansion was highest in HAM/TSP patients and lowest in MS patients, with MS patients falling below even healthy controls. No identical CDR3 amino acid sequences were shared among expanded clones across subjects, suggesting private TCR-beta repertoires in all groups.

The time point label corresponds to: technical triplicate 1. TCR libraries for sorted subsets were made from 750,000 to 1,000,000 sorted CD4+ or CD8+ T cells. PBMCs were separated from peripheral blood using Ficoll-Hypaque density gradient centrifugation and then cryopreserved in liquid nitrogen. Paired sorted CD4+ and CD8+ subsets came from healthy controls, HAM/TSP patients and MS patients. The germline V gene (reference sequence) specifies DFQATT as CDR1 and SNEGSKA as CDR2. The CDR3 spans 14 residues, from the cysteine through the phenylalanine. The read is trimmed to its CDR3 DNA, 42 bases read in frame from base 1. Compared with germline, V lacks 5 bases and J lacks 6 bases; bases without a gene match: 10. This clonotype was seen at least ten times. This clone's antigen is unknown. Base-call qualities are not available, and no considerably larger clone is one nucleotide away.

The sequenced sample consisted of CD4+ T cells from blood. This TCR was recovered from a female donor with HTLV-1-associated myelopathy (HAM/TSP). The chain is encoded by TRBV20-1 joined to TRBJ1-3, with 7 bases in between that match TRBD1. Here is the DNA: TGCAGTGCTCCAGAAGGAACAGGGGCAAACACCATATATTTT. Its coded protein is CSAPEGTGANTIYF.